These T cell receptor beta chains were read from a single sample in a study of blood T cell repertoires in COVID-19. Using immunoSEQ multiplex PCR, the repertoire was profiled, and TCRdb retains in-frame clones only, with some absent. The top ten hold 6.5% to 8.5% of the sample, which has under 140,000 clones, approximately 67% seen once. Sequenced material: peripheral blood. The receptors originated from a woman aged 55-75 years with acute or convalescent COVID-19. The CDR3 runs from the conserved cysteine through the conserved F or W. The D gene is left open where the match is weak. Clone size, where shown, is once, few, many, or a class for clones that have expanded.

DNA: TGCGCCAGCAGCAATGGAGGATCGCCCCAGCATTTT
CDR3: CASSNGGSPQHF
D: -
J: TRBJ1-5
V: TRBV4-3
size: -

DNA: TGTGCCAGCAGTGACCGGCAGGGGGGCATTCAGTACTTC
CDR3: CASSDRQGGIQYF
D: -
J: TRBJ2-4
V: TRBV6-1
size: -

DNA: TGCAGTGCTAGTTGGGGCGGGGGGACTCCTAGCACAGATACGCAGTATTTT
CDR3: CSASWGGGTPSTDTQYF
D: TRBD2
J: TRBJ2-3
V: TRBV20-1
size: -

DNA: TGTGCCCGAGGGATGGGGAACATTCAGTACTTC
CDR3: CARGMGNIQYF
D: -
J: TRBJ2-4
V: TRBV30
size: few

DNA: TGTGCCAGCTCACACCCGGAGAACATTCAGTACTTC
CDR3: CASSHPENIQYF
D: -
J: TRBJ2-4
V: TRBV18
size: -

DNA: TGTGCCAGCAGTTTCCGTCCTAATGAAGCTTTCTTT
CDR3: CASSFRPNEAFF
D: -
J: TRBJ1-1
V: TRBV12-3/TRBV12-4
size: -

DNA: TGTGCCAGCGGCGGGGGGGGGAATTGGAAAAAACTGTTTTTT
CDR3: CASGGGGNWKKLFF
D: -
J: TRBJ1-4
V: TRBV6-5
size: -

DNA: TGTGCCAGCAGCTTAGGAACCCTAGCGGGGGGGCCAGGTGAGCAGTTCTTC
CDR3: CASSLGTLAGGPGEQFF
D: TRBD2
J: TRBJ2-1
V: TRBV11-3
size: -

DNA: TGCGCCAGCAGTGCTGACAGGGACGGCTACACCTTC
CDR3: CASSADRDGYTF
D: TRBD1
J: TRBJ1-2
V: TRBV10-2
size: -

DNA: TGTGCCAGCAGCTTCGCCTTGGGGACAGCTCCAGGCTACGAGCAGTACTTC
CDR3: CASSFALGTAPGYEQYF
D: TRBD1
J: TRBJ2-7
V: TRBV7-2
size: -

DNA: TGTGCCAGCAGTGAATCACGGCAGGGGAATTCACCCCTCCACTTT
CDR3: CASSESRQGNSPLHF
D: -
J: TRBJ1-6
V: TRBV6-1
size: -

DNA: TGTGCTAGTGGTTTTAACAATGAGCAGTTCTTC
CDR3: CASGFNNEQFF
D: -
J: TRBJ2-1
V: TRBV12-5
size: -

DNA: TGTGCCAGCAGCGCCCGGACAGATACGCAGTATTTT
CDR3: CASSARTDTQYF
D: -
J: TRBJ2-3
V: TRBV7-8
size: once

DNA: TGTGCCAGCAGCAAAGGAGGGTGGGACAGGGATCGAGAGACCCAGTACTTC
CDR3: CASSKGGWDRDRETQYF
D: -
J: TRBJ2-5
V: TRBV21-1
size: -

DNA: TGTGCCAGCAGTTTAAGGACAAACGATGGCTACACCTTC
CDR3: CASSLRTNDGYTF
D: -
J: TRBJ1-2
V: TRBV28
size: -

DNA: TGTGCCAGCAGCTTAGGCGGGACAGCGTACAATGAGCAGTTCTTC
CDR3: CASSLGGTAYNEQFF
D: -
J: TRBJ2-1
V: TRBV11-2
size: -

DNA: TGTGCCAGCTCCCTTCCAGGACAGGGGGCTGGAAACACCATATATTTT
CDR3: CASSLPGQGAGNTIYF
D: TRBD1
J: TRBJ1-3
V: TRBV18
size: -

DNA: TGTGCCAGCAGCATCGGACAGATTGACCTCTATGGCTACACCTTC
CDR3: CASSIGQIDLYGYTF
D: -
J: TRBJ1-2
V: TRBV9
size: -

DNA: TGTGCCAGCTCAAAGGACAGGTCCACTGAAGCTTTCTTT
CDR3: CASSKDRSTEAFF
D: TRBD1
J: TRBJ1-1
V: TRBV18
size: many

DNA: TGTGCCAGCAGCCAAGGCAGGGGGCATCACTATGGCTACACCTTC
CDR3: CASSQGRGHHYGYTF
D: TRBD1
J: TRBJ1-2
V: TRBV3-1/TRBV3-2
size: -

DNA: TGTGCCAGCTCACCGGCCCTAGCGGGGGGAAACTACGAGCAGTACTTC
CDR3: CASSPALAGGNYEQYF
D: TRBD2
J: TRBJ2-7
V: TRBV18
size: -

DNA: TGTGCCAGCAGCCAAGTAAGGGACAGAGCTAACTATGGCTACACCTTC
CDR3: CASSQVRDRANYGYTF
D: TRBD1
J: TRBJ1-2
V: TRBV3-1/TRBV3-2
size: few

DNA: TGTGCCAGCAGCTTACGCGGGGGCTCCTACAATGAGCAGTTCTTC
CDR3: CASSLRGGSYNEQFF
D: TRBD2
J: TRBJ2-1
V: TRBV7-2
size: -

DNA: TGTGCCAGCAGCCCCCAGGGGGCGTGGTATGGCTACACCTTC
CDR3: CASSPQGAWYGYTF
D: TRBD1
J: TRBJ1-2
V: TRBV27
size: -

DNA: TGTGCCAGTAGTGCGTCCAAAAACATTCAGTACTTC
CDR3: CASSASKNIQYF
D: -
J: TRBJ2-4
V: TRBV19
size: once

DNA: TGTGCCAGCAGCTTAGCTGAGAGAGGGGGCGGTGGCTACACCTTC
CDR3: CASSLAERGGGGYTF
D: TRBD1
J: TRBJ1-2
V: TRBV7-9
size: -

DNA: TGTGCCTGGAGTCCCCAAAGGGGACAGGGTTATAATGAAAAACTGTTTTTT
CDR3: CAWSPQRGQGYNEKLFF
D: TRBD1
J: TRBJ1-4
V: TRBV30
size: -

DNA: TGTGCCAGCAGCTCCGGGACTCAAGGGGAGACCCAGTACTTC
CDR3: CASSSGTQGETQYF
D: -
J: TRBJ2-5
V: TRBV5-4
size: few

DNA: TGTGCCAGTAGTATAGGAAAGGGGATGAATGAAAAACTGTTTTTT
CDR3: CASSIGKGMNEKLFF
D: -
J: TRBJ1-4
V: TRBV19
size: -

DNA: TGCGCCAGCAGACTCACCGCCCTACGGGGACTTATCGGCAATCAGCCCCAGCATTTT
CDR3: CASRLTALRGLIGNQPQHF
D: -
J: TRBJ1-5
V: TRBV23-1
size: once

DNA: TGTGCCAGCAGCCCAAGGGGGGGCTTCAACTACGAGCAGTACTTC
CDR3: CASSPRGGFNYEQYF
D: -
J: TRBJ2-7
V: TRBV7-6
size: few

DNA: TGTGCCAGCAGTGAACAGGGCGCCAACCCGAAAGCTTTCTTT
CDR3: CASSEQGANPKAFF
D: -
J: TRBJ1-1
V: TRBV6-1
size: once

DNA: TGTGCCAGCAGTTACTCCCGGGGCGGGGCCGACCAAGAGACCCAGTACTTC
CDR3: CASSYSRGGADQETQYF
D: -
J: TRBJ2-5
V: TRBV6-2/TRBV6-3
size: -

DNA: TGTGCCACCAGTGATTTGGGCGCAGGGGCGGATGGCTACACCTTC
CDR3: CATSDLGAGADGYTF
D: -
J: TRBJ1-2
V: TRBV24-1
size: few

DNA: TGTGCCAGCAGCCAGCAAAGGGGGCCCACTAATGAAAAACTGTTTTTT
CDR3: CASSQQRGPTNEKLFF
D: TRBD1
J: TRBJ1-4
V: TRBV4-2
size: few

DNA: TGTGCCAGCAGCTTAGGGACAGCGAGATTTTACGAGCAGTACTTC
CDR3: CASSLGTARFYEQYF
D: -
J: TRBJ2-7
V: TRBV7-9
size: -

DNA: TGTGCCAGCCAGGGGGCTCTTGGGTATGGCTACACCTTC
CDR3: CASQGALGYGYTF
D: TRBD1
J: TRBJ1-2
V: TRBV6-5
size: -

DNA: TGTGCCAGCAGCTCTACAGGGGCGGGAGGCTACACCTTC
CDR3: CASSSTGAGGYTF
D: TRBD1
J: TRBJ1-2
V: TRBV7-9
size: few

DNA: TGTGCCAGCAGTGCAGGTGTCGGCTACACCTTC
CDR3: CASSAGVGYTF
D: -
J: TRBJ1-2
V: TRBV25-1
size: -

DNA: TGTGCCAGCAGTTTATCATGGGCAGGAAACACCATATATTTT
CDR3: CASSLSWAGNTIYF
D: -
J: TRBJ1-3
V: TRBV27
size: -

DNA: TGTGCCAGCAGCTTCAACAGGGAAATCGGGGAGCTGTTTTTT
CDR3: CASSFNREIGELFF
D: -
J: TRBJ2-2
V: TRBV5-4
size: many

DNA: TGCGCCAGCAGCTTAGGAGGGGTCGGCGAGACCCAGTACTTC
CDR3: CASSLGGVGETQYF
D: -
J: TRBJ2-5
V: TRBV5-1
size: -

DNA: TGTGCCAGCAGCCAACATGGGGCAGGGAACACTGAAGCTTTCTTT
CDR3: CASSQHGAGNTEAFF
D: -
J: TRBJ1-1
V: TRBV3-1/TRBV3-2
size: once